This T cell receptor (beta chain) was sequenced in a study of blood T cells in healthy people across ages. In the case of this clonotype: Its antigen is not known.

Findings and limits, study-wide: The authors considered diversity estimates from one million T cells to be underestimates. In the absence of known donor CMV status, changes in expanded clonotypes were possibly confounded. More naive CD4+ cells and higher diversity marked long-lived donors relative to aged donors.

The CDR3 totals 16 residues. Germline loops: CDR1 MNHEY, CDR2 SMNVEV (reference sequence). The junction had 4 bases not matched to a gene; V was cut back by 5 bases and J by 0 bases. Using a J-beta primer mix together with a sample-barcoded 5' primer, a second PCR was run for roughly 7 to 12 cycles. One entry per CDR3 protein, called by TCRdb with MiXCR from the 5' RACE reads. The data contain 1.5 million or so distinct CDR3 sequences, roughly 43% of them singletons. The chain has TRBV27 and TRBJ1-6; 7 positions agree with TRBD1. Sequenced material: blood. The receptor was derived from a woman under 30 in good health. CDR3 sequence reads: CASSRDSSSYNSPLHF. Written as DNA, the CDR3 is TGTGCCAGCAGTCGGGACAGTAGCTCCTATAATTCACCCCTCCACTTT.